These 18 T cell receptor beta chains share one sample of origin, sequenced in a study of response to subunit inactivated influenza vaccine. MiXCR was run by TCRdb on the RT-PCR reads, yielding one entry per CDR3 protein. The table records 650,000 to 850,000 distinct CDR3 sequences, approximately 15% of them present only once. The sequences come from PBMCs from blood, collected roughly 15 days before vaccination. These receptors were taken from a man aged 45-60 years who received an inactivated influenza vaccine.

As for this clonotype: A read error may be the cause here, since a much bigger clone is one base away. V gene TRBV12-3 or TRBV12-4 combines with J gene TRBJ1-4; the D gene is possibly TRBD1 (5 bases). Trimming cost V 7 bases and J 7 bases, with 16 bases left between them. The length of the CDR3 is 14 residues. In DNA form, the CDR3 reads TGTGCCAGCACTGGGACTGAGGGCCGTGAAAAACTGTTTTTT. It encodes CASTGTEGREKLFF.

Regarding this clonotype: With a much larger clone just one base away, this may be a read error. The chain combines TRBV19 with TRBJ2-2, with D tentatively TRBD2 (6 bases). This CDR3 is 16 amino acids long. Germline V gene lookup returns CDR1 LNHDA and CDR2 SQIVND (reference sequence). The CDR3 sequence is CASSIGFGRLTGGLFF. The CDR3 nucleotides are TGTGCCAGTAGTATAGGCTTTGGCAGACTCACCGGGGGGCTGTTTTTT.

This clonotype has only a few counts. The chain links TRBV3-1 to TRBJ1-1; D is uncertain. The CDR3 length is 12 residues. Trimming cost V 5 bases and J 7 bases, with 11 bases left between them. Germline values: CDR1 LGHDT, CDR2 YNNKEL (reference sequence). The CDR3 spells CASSRPSGEAFF. CDR3 bases: TGTGCCAGCAGCAGGCCGTCCGGTGAAGCTTTCTTT.

In this sample, this clonotype turned up a few times. The rearrangement joins TRBV6-5 to TRBJ2-1, with D uncertain. The CDR3 length is 15 residues. Germline V gives CDR1 MNHEY, CDR2 SVGAGI. Trimming took 2 bases from V and 7 from J, leaving 15 bases between them. The CDR3 region has the DNA TGTGCCAGCAGTTACGTTTCGCAACCCGCGAATGAGCAGTTCTTC. Protein sequence: CASSYVSQPANEQFF.

There are a few counts of this clonotype. The chain joins TRBV24-1 to TRBJ2-3, with D maybe TRBD1 (5 bases). The CDR3 sequence is 13 residues long. The germline V gene encodes CDR1 KGHDR and CDR2 SFDVKD. Trimming shortened V by 4 bases and J by 6 bases, and 10 bases separated the two germline ends. The CDR3 reads CATSDTTVDTQYF. The DNA of the CDR3 is TGTGCCACCAGTGACACGACAGTGGATACGCAGTATTTT.

The chain has TRBV6-5 and TRBJ2-1; 7 bases agree with TRBD2. The trim removed 4 bases at V and 4 bases at J, leaving 7 bases unmatched. In germline, CDR1 is MNHEY, CDR2 SVGAGI. The CDR3 has 15 residues. CDR3 coding DNA: TGTGCCAGCAGTTTAGAGCGGGGTACGTACAATGAGCAGTTCTTC. Its protein is CASSLERGTYNEQFF.

This clonotype has at least ten counts. V gene TRBV6-1 combines with J gene TRBJ1-2; TRBD1 aligns across 12 bases. This CDR3 has 17 residues. V lost 9 bases, J lost 0 bases, and 11 bases stayed unmatched. The germline V gene encodes CDR1 MNHNS and CDR2 SASEGT. CDR3 residues: CASRNPGQGASNYGYTF. The CDR3 nucleotides read TGTGCCAGTCGCAATCCGGGACAGGGGGCCTCTAACTATGGCTACACCTTC.

This clonotype was seen many times. The rearrangement uses TRBV5-5 and TRBJ2-2, with TRBD1 matching 7 bases. The CDR3 has 14 amino acids. The trim removed 4 bases at V and 4 bases at J, leaving 4 bases unmatched. Germline V gives CDR1 SGHKS, CDR2 YYEKEE (reference sequence). CDR3 sequence: CASSPRQGTGELFF. CDR3 bases: TGTGCCAGCAGCCCTCGACAGGGCACCGGGGAGCTGTTTTTT.

This clonotype was detected a few times. V and J are TRBV27 and TRBJ2-7; tentative D call: TRBD1 (6 bases). This CDR3 has 13 amino acids. V was trimmed by 8 bases and J by 3 bases, leaving 14 bases between them. The V gene's germline CDR1 is MNHEY and CDR2 SMNVEV (reference sequence). The CDR3 bases are TGTGCCAGCCGGACAGTGGGGGACTACGAGCAGTACTTC. Translated, it gives CASRTVGDYEQYF.

In nucleotides, the CDR3 is TGTGCCAGCGCTGGTCAGGGGGGAGACCTCAATGAGCAGTTCTTC. This codes for CASAGQGGDLNEQFF. The chain uses TRBV2 and TRBJ2-1; perhaps TRBD1 as D (7 bases). Trimming pared 8 bases from V and 6 bases from J, leaving 20 bases between. This CDR3 spans 15 amino acids. From germline, CDR1 is SNHLY and CDR2 FYNNEI. Looking up the rest from reference TRBV2 and TRBJ2-1 gives the full variable domain: EPEVTQTPSHQVTQMGQEVILRCVPISNHLYFYWYRQILGQKVEFLVSFYNNEISEKSEIFDDQFSVERPDGSNFTLKIRSTKLEDSAMYFCASAGQGGDLNEQFFGPGTRLTVL.

Worth noting for this clonotype: The junction differs from germline at one of its ends, possibly a read error. The chain recombines TRBV10-3 with TRBJ1-2; possibly TRBD1 for D (5 bases). Germline V gene lookup returns CDR1 ENHRY and CDR2 SYGVKD. The CDR3 extends over 14 amino acids. CDR3 sequence reads: CAFSESGRSYGYTF. CDR3 nucleotides: TGTGCCTTCAGTGAGTCGGGACGGTCCTATGGCTACACCTTC.

This clonotype was seen a handful of times. Here the CDR3 reads CASSTSGIAGGKQFF. In DNA, the CDR3 is TGTGCCAGTAGTACCTCCGGGATAGCGGGAGGCAAACAGTTCTTC. The gene calls are TRBV19 and TRBJ2-1; 10 bases are shared with TRBD2. After removal of 4 bases from V and 13 bases from J, the junction contained 13 bases not matched to a gene. Germline assignment: CDR1 LNHDA and CDR2 SQIVND (reference sequence). The CDR3 is made up of 15 amino acids. Full variable domain (outside the CDR3, taken from reference TRBV19 and TRBJ2-1): DGGITQSPKYLFRKEGQNVTLSCEQNLNHDAMYWYRQDPGQGLRLIYYSQIVNDFQKGDIAEGYSVSREKKESFPLTVTSAQKNPTAFYLCASSTSGIAGGKQFFGPGTRLTVL.

On this clonotype itself: A much larger clone differs from this one at a single base, so this may be a read error. This sequence joins TRBV12-3 or TRBV12-4 and TRBJ2-5; maybe TRBD1 (6 bases). This CDR3 is 15 amino acids long. Trimming shortened V by 6 bases and J by 5 bases, and 19 bases separated the two germline ends. In nucleotides, the CDR3 is TGTGCCAGCAGGCCCGCACAGGGCCCCCATGAGACCCAGTACTTC. It yields the protein CASRPAQGPHETQYF.

The V call is TRBV18, the J call TRBJ1-3, with D unclear. Germline loops: CDR1 KGHSH, CDR2 LQKENI. CDR3 length equals 16 residues. The V and J ends lost 1 base and 0 bases respectively, with 10 bases between them. CDR3: CASSPQSGNSGNTIYF. The CDR3 DNA follows: TGTGCCAGCTCACCACAATCCGGAAACTCTGGAAACACCATATATTTT.

This clonotype has more than one count but fewer than ten. V is TRBV6-1 and J is TRBJ1-6, with no clear D. From germline, CDR1 is MNHNS and CDR2 SASEGT. The CDR3 spans 14 residues. The V end lost 5 bases, the J end lost 5 bases, and 10 bases lay between the germline ends. The CDR3, as DNA: TGTGCCAGCAGTCCAACAGTTAATAATTCACCCCTCCACTTT. Translation gives CASSPTVNNSPLHF.

The rearrangement links TRBV20-1 to TRBJ1-2, with 11 bases fitting TRBD1. Germline V CDR1 and CDR2: DFQATT, SNEGSKA (reference sequence). The CDR3 loop spans 14 amino acids. With 5 bases clipped from V and 7 bases from J, the junction kept 9 bases outside the gene matches. The CDR3 DNA follows: TGCAGTGCTGTGGGACAGGGGGTGATACGTGGCTACACCTTC. This gives the protein CSAVGQGVIRGYTF.

This clonotype was recorded at least ten times. The chain combines TRBV4-3 with TRBJ1-3; possible D gene TRBD1, 6 bases. Germline-derived CDR1 and CDR2 are LGHNA and YSLEER. The V gene lost 4 bases and the J gene lost 0 bases, with 7 bases spanning the gap. The CDR3 spans 14 residues. DNA for the CDR3: TGCGCCAGCAGCCTAGGGGGCTCTGGAAACACCATATATTTT. Protein: CASSLGGSGNTIYF.

This rearrangement joins TRBV20-1 to TRBJ2-7; 10 bases match TRBD2. CDR3 size: 14 residues. Trimming at V came to 3 bases and at J to 5 bases, leaving 7 bases not matched to a gene. Germline CDR1 DFQATT, CDR2 SNEGSKA (reference sequence). The CDR3: CSASERGGFHEQYF. Written as DNA, the CDR3 is TGCAGTGCTAGCGAGCGGGGGGGATTCCACGAGCAGTACTTC.